This T cell receptor beta chain is drawn from a study of T cell repertoires in cytomegalovirus infection. The wider study: Researchers turned to recently identified HLA-C-restricted CMV epitopes as well as well-studied HLA-B-restricted ones. Public TCR beta signatures provided an indication of both CMV infection and a matching HLA type.

A note on this clonotype: What it binds is unknown.

Germline V gene sequence: CDR1 SEHNR, CDR2 FQNEAQ (reference sequence). The CDR3 runs 13 residues. The V gene lost 10 bases and the J gene lost 4 bases, with 16 bases spanning the gap. TCRdb reprocessed the reads with MiXCR, giving one entry per CDR3 protein. This sample has under 500,000 distinct CDR3 sequences, with under 45% found just once. The sequence came from a human donor in good health (CMV status not recorded). Some clones in this sample may be carry-over from other donors' samples. The J gene is TRBJ1-1, the V gene TRBV7-9; no clear D. The material was cultured PBMCs, obtained from culture after CMV antigen stimulation. The CDR3 nucleotides read TGTGCCACCATGGCGCTGTTAGGCACTGAAGCTTTCTTT. Protein product: CATMALLGTEAFF.